This entry lists 21 T cell receptor beta chains sequenced from one sample in a study of cytomegalovirus exposure and HLA in healthy donors. The study ran its PCR with 60 Vbeta and 13 Jbeta primers. Assay used: immunoSEQ multiplex PCR; TCRdb lists only in-frame clones, some missing. Of fewer than 150,000 clones listed, more than 60% are singletons. Material for sequencing was PBMCs. The source of these receptors is a middle-aged woman in good health and CMV-seropositive.

The CDR3 sequence: CASSQGLAGGRGTGELFF. As DNA, the CDR3 is TGTGCCAGCAGCCAAGGACTAGCGGGGGGGCGGGGAACCGGGGAGCTGTTTTTT. The chain recombines TRBV4-2 with TRBJ2-2; 14 nucleotides agree with TRBD2. Germline CDR1 is LGHNA and CDR2 is YNFKEQ. This CDR3 is 18 amino acids long. The ends lost 1 base at V and 5 bases at J; junction bases unmatched: 6.

This clone was observed a few times. The chain combines TRBV6-5 with TRBJ1-6; D is undetermined. Trimming shortened V by 2 bases and J by 8 bases, and 7 bases separated the two germline ends. Germline CDR1 reads MNHEY; CDR2 reads SVGAGI. The CDR3 length is 13 residues. The chain's CDR3 is CASSYRLDSPLHF. The DNA of the CDR3 is TGTGCCAGCAGTTACCGTTTAGATTCACCCCTCCACTTT.

This sequence joins TRBV5-6 and TRBJ1-1; possibly TRBD1 for D (5 bases). CDR1 and CDR2 (germline): SGHDT, YYEEEE. CDR3 length: 17 residues. Trimming removed 2 bases at V and 1 base at J, with 18 bases between. CDR3 sequence reads: CASSFGGPGAPNTEAFF. The CDR3 DNA sequence: TGTGCCAGCAGCTTTGGAGGGCCCGGGGCACCGAACACTGAAGCTTTCTTT.

V usage is TRBV9 and J usage is TRBJ2-3; possibly TRBD2 for D (6 bases). V lost 3 bases to trimming and J lost 2 bases, with 13 bases between them. This CDR3 has 15 residues. Germline V gene data show CDR1 as SGDLS and CDR2 as YYNGEE. The CDR3 reads CASSAGAGSTDTQYF. The CDR3 nucleotides are TGTGCCAGCAGCGCTGGGGCGGGGTCCACAGATACGCAGTATTTT.

Details on this clone: A junction end diverges from the germline sequence, so it may reflect a read error. The gene calls are TRBV7-7 and TRBJ2-5, with D perhaps matching TRBD2 (7 bases). Looked up from germline, CDR1 is SSHAT and CDR2 is FNYEAQ (reference sequence). The CDR3 has 16 residues. The CDR3 sequence is CASSLGWGGPEGTQYF. Here the CDR3 DNA reads TGTGCTAGCAGCTTGGGGTGGGGGGGCCCCGAGGGGACCCAGTACTTC.

This chain joins TRBV19 and TRBJ2-3; TRBD1 matches 8 bases. From germline, CDR1 is LNHDA and CDR2 SQIVND (reference sequence). The ends lost 3 bases at V and 0 bases at J; junction bases unmatched: 2. The CDR3 loop spans 15 amino acids. CDR3 nucleotide sequence: TGTGCCAGTAGTATGCGGACAGGGAGCACAGATACGCAGTATTTT. Translation gives CASSMRTGSTDTQYF. Drawing the rest from reference TRBV19 and TRBJ2-3, the complete variable domain is DGGITQSPKYLFRKEGQNVTLSCEQNLNHDAMYWYRQDPGQGLRLIYYSQIVNDFQKGDIAEGYSVSREKKESFPLTVTSAQKNPTAFYLCASSMRTGSTDTQYFGPGTRLTVL.

The rearrangement joins TRBV29-1 to TRBJ2-5; perhaps TRBD2 as D (7 bases). In germline, CDR1 is SQVTM, CDR2 ANQGSEA. V lost 0 bases, J lost 4 bases, and 18 bases lay in between. The CDR3 sequence is 16 residues long. The CDR3 spells CSVEEGGGWGAETQYF. In DNA, the CDR3 is TGCAGCGTTGAAGAGGGGGGAGGGTGGGGGGCAGAGACCCAGTACTTC. Full variable domain (missing parts from reference TRBV29-1 and TRBJ2-5): SAVISQKPSRDICQRGTSLTIQCQVDSQVTMMFWYRQQPGQSLTLIATANQGSEATYESGFVIDKFPISRPNLTFSTLTVSNMSPEDSSIYLCSVEEGGGWGAETQYFGPGTRLLVL.

The rearrangement links TRBV7-9 to TRBJ2-7, with TRBD1 matching over 10 bases. Losses at the gene ends were 5 bases for V and 3 bases for J; bases not matched to a gene: 4. The CDR3 totals 14 residues. CDR1 is SEHNR, CDR2 FQNEAQ, per germline (reference sequence). CDR3 sequence reads: CASSLRDRGYEQYF. The CDR3 region has the DNA TGTGCCAGCAGCCTCCGGGACAGGGGCTACGAGCAGTACTTC.

This chain links TRBV4-2 with TRBJ2-7, with TRBD2 identical over 11 bases. Germline V gives CDR1 LGHNA, CDR2 YNFKEQ. Unmatched junction bases numbered 17, after V lost 4 bases and J lost 6 bases. CDR3 size: 18 residues. The CDR3 reads CASSPRGTSGVVVGEQYF. The DNA of the CDR3 is TGTGCCAGCAGCCCGAGAGGGACTAGCGGTGTTGTGGTCGGCGAGCAGTACTTC.

This clone was observed a few times. The chain couples TRBV2 to TRBJ1-5; maybe TRBD1 (5 bases). The CDR3 has 15 amino acids. CDR1 SNHLY and CDR2 FYNNEI come from the germline V gene. V shed 5 bases and J shed 0 bases, with 11 bases lying between them. The CDR3 spells CASSFRADSNQPQHF. CDR3 nucleotide sequence: TGTGCCAGCAGTTTCAGGGCGGATAGCAATCAGCCCCAGCATTTT.

This clone was observed a few times. The V gene is TRBV7-9, the J gene TRBJ1-5; D ambiguous. This CDR3 contains 14 residues. Looked up from germline, CDR1 is SEHNR and CDR2 is FQNEAQ (reference sequence). Trimming left V 1 base short and J 4 bases short, with 8 bases between. CDR3 sequence: CASSLGQENQPQHF. The CDR3 DNA sequence: TGTGCCAGCAGCTTAGGTCAGGAAAATCAGCCCCAGCATTTT.

The chain employs TRBV7-9 and TRBJ2-2; possible D gene TRBD1, 6 bases. The CDR3 spans 14 residues. V shed 6 bases and J shed 5 bases, with 13 bases lying between them. Germline assignment: CDR1 SEHNR and CDR2 FQNEAQ (reference sequence). The CDR3 is CASRRDMGTGELFF. CDR3 DNA: TGTGCCAGCAGACGGGACATGGGGACCGGGGAGCTGTTTTTT.

A single count supports this clone. V is TRBV5-1 and J is TRBJ2-7; the match to TRBD2 covers 9 bases. The CDR3 consists of 15 residues. Germline V gene sequence: CDR1 SGHRS, CDR2 YFSETQ. The V gene end was trimmed by 0 bases and the J gene end by 4 bases; junction bases not matched to a gene: 5. This CDR3 reads CASSLVAGAGYEQYF. CDR3 DNA sequence: TGCGCCAGCAGCTTGGTAGCGGGAGCTGGGTACGAGCAGTACTTC.

The gene calls are TRBV2 and TRBJ2-5, with 12 bases that match TRBD1. There are 15 residues in the CDR3. V trimming: 6 bases; J trimming: 4 bases; junction bases outside the gene matches: 6. The germline gives CDR1 SNHLY, CDR2 FYNNEI. The CDR3: CASSAGDRGLETQYF. CDR3 nucleotides: TGTGCCAGCAGCGCAGGGGACAGGGGGCTAGAGACCCAGTACTTC.

The CDR3 is CASRNRGGGEQYF. DNA of the CDR3: TGTGCCAGTAGGAACAGGGGCGGAGGAGAGCAGTACTTC. The chain is built from TRBV19 and TRBJ2-7; 7 bases fit TRBD1. In germline, CDR1 is LNHDA, CDR2 SQIVND (reference sequence). The junction had 9 bases not matched to a gene; V was cut back by 6 bases and J by 7 bases. CDR3 size: 13 residues.

The chain combines TRBV18 with TRBJ1-1; D is undetermined. The V end lost 1 base, the J end lost 0 bases, and 12 bases lay between the germline ends. Germline lookup yields CDR1 KGHSH and CDR2 LQKENI. The CDR3 is made up of 16 amino acids. The DNA of the CDR3 is TGTGCCAGCTCACCACTAGTTGGGCGGGTGAACACTGAAGCTTTCTTT. Translating it yields CASSPLVGRVNTEAFF.

The table lists this clone with a count of one. The chain has TRBV29-1 and TRBJ2-5; D call uncertain. Trimming pared 4 bases from V and 7 bases from J, leaving 13 bases between. From germline, CDR1 is SQVTM and CDR2 ANQGSEA. This CDR3 has 12 amino acids. CDR3 in amino acids: CSVVETTGTQYF. DNA of the CDR3: TGCAGCGTTGTAGAGACCACGGGGACCCAGTACTTC.

The V call is TRBV9, the J call TRBJ2-3; 10 bases fit TRBD2. CDR1 is SGDLS, CDR2 YYNGEE, per germline. Unmatched junction bases numbered 7, after V lost 1 base and J lost 2 bases. The CDR3 has 17 residues. The CDR3 nucleotides read TGTGCCAGCAGCGTACACCCTAGCGGGAGACTCACAGATACGCAGTATTTT. Protein sequence: CASSVHPSGRLTDTQYF. The variable domain in full, completed from reference TRBV9 and TRBJ2-3, reads DSGVTQTPKHLITATGQRVTLRCSPRSGDLSVYWYQQSLDQGLQFLIQYYNGEERAKGNILERFSAQQFPDLHSELNLSSLELGDSALYFCASSVHPSGRLTDTQYFGPGTRLTVL.

This clone was recorded a few times. The rearrangement links TRBV27 to TRBJ1-5; TRBD1 aligns across 8 bases. Looked up from germline, CDR1 is MNHEY and CDR2 is SMNVEV (reference sequence). CDR3 size: 15 residues. V lost 0 bases, J lost 6 bases, and 4 bases stayed unmatched. CDR3 DNA: TGTGCCAGCAGTTTATCGAGGACAGGGTTTCAGCCCCAGCATTTT. It codes for CASSLSRTGFQPQHF.

The chain links TRBV6-5 to TRBJ2-1; the D gene is possibly TRBD2 (5 bases). V was pared by 4 bases and J by 4 bases, with 11 bases between. The CDR3 contains 14 residues. CDR1 is MNHEY, CDR2 SVGAGI, per germline. In nucleotides, the CDR3 is TGTGCCAGCAGTTTTAGGCGGGCGTACAATGAGCAGTTCTTC. It codes for CASSFRRAYNEQFF.

This clone has more than one count but fewer than ten. The rearrangement links TRBV7-9 to TRBJ1-2; 10 bases line up with TRBD1. J was trimmed by 3 bases and V by 5 bases; bases with no gene match: 6. Germline V gives CDR1 SEHNR, CDR2 FQNEAQ (reference sequence). The CDR3 totals 15 residues. CDR3 region: CASSTPGTGDYGYTF. The CDR3 nucleotides are TGTGCCAGCAGCACTCCCGGGACAGGGGACTATGGCTACACCTTC.